A selection of T cell receptor beta chains follows, all from one sample in a study of blood T cell repertoires in COVID-19. Produced via immunoSEQ multiplex PCR; TCRdb's table is partial and in-frame only. The table has approximately 220,000 clones, about nine tenths seen once. Material: PBMCs or T cells enriched from blood (not recorded which). These receptors came from a woman between 25 and 40 years old with acute COVID-19. The CDR3 runs from the conserved cysteine through the conserved F or W. Each record gives: V gene, clone size, J gene, D gene, CDR3 DNA, CDR3 protein. A D gene is named only where the DNA matches it firmly. Expanded clones get a size class; other rows say once, few or many, or leave the size out.

V gene: TRBV5-6; clone size: .; J gene: TRBJ2-7; D gene: TRBD1; CDR3 DNA: TGTGCCAGCAGCTTGGCCTTGGGACAGGGGGCCCTCTCCTACGAGCAGTACTTC; CDR3 protein: CASSLALGQGALSYEQYF
V gene: TRBV5-1; clone size: few; J gene: TRBJ2-1; D gene: TRBD2; CDR3 DNA: TGCGCCAGCAGCCCGAGGGCGGCTAGCGGGGGGTTTGTTTGGTTCTTC; CDR3 protein: CASSPRAASGGFVWFF
V gene: TRBV6-5; clone size: .; J gene: TRBJ1-1; D gene: TRBD1; CDR3 DNA: TGTGCCAGCTCCGGGACAGGGGACACTGAAGCTTTCTTT; CDR3 protein: CASSGTGDTEAFF
V gene: TRBV4-3; clone size: .; J gene: TRBJ2-5; D gene: .; CDR3 DNA: TGCGCCAGCAGCCAAGTCGCCCACAGGGAAGGAGAGACCCAGTACTTC; CDR3 protein: CASSQVAHREGETQYF
V gene: TRBV6-4; clone size: .; J gene: TRBJ2-3; D gene: .; CDR3 DNA: TGTGCCAGCACTCAGGACTACCGGAGCACAGATACGCAGTATTTT; CDR3 protein: CASTQDYRSTDTQYF
V gene: TRBV7-2; clone size: .; J gene: TRBJ2-5; D gene: .; CDR3 DNA: TGTGCCAGCAGCTTATGGACAGAAGAGACCCAGTACTTC; CDR3 protein: CASSLWTEETQYF
V gene: TRBV3-1/TRBV3-2; clone size: few; J gene: TRBJ2-5; D gene: .; CDR3 DNA: TGTGCCAGCAGCGTAGCATTGCAAGAGACCCAGTACTTC; CDR3 protein: CASSVALQETQYF
V gene: TRBV2; clone size: .; J gene: TRBJ1-5; D gene: .; CDR3 DNA: TGTGCCAGCAGTTCTGACAGGTTGGATCAGCCCCAGCATTTT; CDR3 protein: CASSSDRLDQPQHF
V gene: TRBV12-3/TRBV12-4; clone size: .; J gene: TRBJ1-1; D gene: .; CDR3 DNA: TGTGCCAGCAGTTTAAGGGGGACTGAAGCTTTCTTT; CDR3 protein: CASSLRGTEAFF
V gene: TRBV19; clone size: .; J gene: TRBJ1-1; D gene: .; CDR3 DNA: TGTGCCAGTAGAAATACAGGGTCCAGTGAAGCTTTCTTT; CDR3 protein: CASRNTGSSEAFF
V gene: TRBV2; clone size: .; J gene: TRBJ1-1; D gene: .; CDR3 DNA: TGTGCCAGCAGTGAATTTCGGGTGTCCAGCACTGAAGCTTTCTTT; CDR3 protein: CASSEFRVSSTEAFF
V gene: TRBV11-2; clone size: .; J gene: TRBJ2-3; D gene: .; CDR3 DNA: TGTGCCAGCAGCTACGTCGGGGATACGCAGTATTTT; CDR3 protein: CASSYVGDTQYF
V gene: TRBV6-6; clone size: few; J gene: TRBJ2-7; D gene: .; CDR3 DNA: TGTGCCAGCAGCCTCCTCGGGGGCGAGCAGTACTTC; CDR3 protein: CASSLLGGEQYF
V gene: TRBV19; clone size: .; J gene: TRBJ1-5; D gene: TRBD1; CDR3 DNA: TGTGCCAGTTACCCACAGGGGGCTGGTCAGCCCCAGCATTTT; CDR3 protein: CASYPQGAGQPQHF
V gene: TRBV10-1; clone size: .; J gene: TRBJ2-1; D gene: .; CDR3 DNA: TGCGCCAGCAGTGGAACGGGTTATGAGCAGTTCTTC; CDR3 protein: CASSGTGYEQFF
V gene: TRBV5-1; clone size: .; J gene: TRBJ1-4; D gene: .; CDR3 DNA: TGCGCCAGCAGCTTGGAAGCTGTGGAGGGGAATGAAAAACTGTTTTTT; CDR3 protein: CASSLEAVEGNEKLFF
V gene: TRBV29-1; clone size: .; J gene: TRBJ1-2; D gene: .; CDR3 DNA: TGCAGCGTTGAAAACAGATCCTATGGCTACACCTTC; CDR3 protein: CSVENRSYGYTF
V gene: TRBV7-9; clone size: .; J gene: TRBJ1-2; D gene: .; CDR3 DNA: TGTGCCAGCAGCCCCCTAGTCTCAGGGGGCTACACCTTC; CDR3 protein: CASSPLVSGGYTF
V gene: TRBV7-2; clone size: .; J gene: TRBJ1-2; D gene: .; CDR3 DNA: TGTGCCAGCAGCCTACTGCAGGGCGACTATGGCTACACCTTC; CDR3 protein: CASSLLQGDYGYTF
V gene: TRBV10-2; clone size: .; J gene: TRBJ2-1; D gene: .; CDR3 DNA: TGCGCCAGCAGCCTCGGACAGTCCTCCTACAATGAGCAGTTCTTC; CDR3 protein: CASSLGQSSYNEQFF
V gene: TRBV7-2; clone size: .; J gene: TRBJ2-2; D gene: .; CDR3 DNA: TGTGCCAGCAGCTTATTGGAGGGGGCGGGCACCGGGGAGCTGTTTTTT; CDR3 protein: CASSLLEGAGTGELFF
V gene: TRBV5-1; clone size: .; J gene: TRBJ2-1; D gene: TRBD1; CDR3 DNA: TGCGCCAGCAGCTGGACAGGGGGCGATGAGCAGTTCTTC; CDR3 protein: CASSWTGGDEQFF
V gene: TRBV6-5; clone size: .; J gene: TRBJ1-6; D gene: .; CDR3 DNA: TGTGCCAGCACTATCACTAGGGTGTCGCCCCTCCACTTT; CDR3 protein: CASTITRVSPLHF
V gene: TRBV2; clone size: .; J gene: TRBJ1-1; D gene: TRBD1; CDR3 DNA: TGTGCCAGCAACAGAAACAGGGGAGGTGACACTGAAGCTTTCTTT; CDR3 protein: CASNRNRGGDTEAFF
V gene: TRBV4-1; clone size: .; J gene: TRBJ2-1; D gene: .; CDR3 DNA: TGCGCCAGCAGCCAAGTTCCTTCGGGGAGCTCCTACAATGAGCAGTTCTTC; CDR3 protein: CASSQVPSGSSYNEQFF
V gene: TRBV5-1; clone size: .; J gene: TRBJ1-2; D gene: TRBD1; CDR3 DNA: TGCGCCAGCAGCTTGGGGAACAGGGGCTATGGCTACACCTTC; CDR3 protein: CASSLGNRGYGYTF
V gene: TRBV5-1; clone size: .; J gene: TRBJ2-2; D gene: .; CDR3 DNA: TGCGCCAGCAGCAACACCGGGACATCTAACACCGGGGAGCTGTTTTTT; CDR3 protein: CASSNTGTSNTGELFF
V gene: TRBV18; clone size: .; J gene: TRBJ1-2; D gene: .; CDR3 DNA: TGTGCCAGCTCACCGGAGAACCACGGCTATGGCTACACCTTC; CDR3 protein: CASSPENHGYGYTF
V gene: TRBV21-1; clone size: .; J gene: TRBJ1-4; D gene: .; CDR3 DNA: TGTGCCAGCAGCAAAACAAGCGTCAGGGAAGAAAATGAAAAACTGTTTTTT; CDR3 protein: CASSKTSVREENEKLFF
V gene: TRBV4-3; clone size: .; J gene: TRBJ1-2; D gene: .; CDR3 DNA: TGCGCCAGCAGCCAAGAGCAAAGGGAGGGTGGCTATGGCTACACCTTC; CDR3 protein: CASSQEQREGGYGYTF
V gene: TRBV6-2/TRBV6-3; clone size: .; J gene: TRBJ2-7; D gene: TRBD2; CDR3 DNA: TGTGCCAGCAGTTCCCCCCTAGCGGGGGGCGGCGAGCAGTACTTC; CDR3 protein: CASSSPLAGGGEQYF
V gene: TRBV7-2; clone size: .; J gene: TRBJ1-2; D gene: .; CDR3 DNA: TGTGCCAGCAGCTTAGCTTCACCGGGTTATGGCTACACCTTC; CDR3 protein: CASSLASPGYGYTF
V gene: TRBV4-1; clone size: .; J gene: TRBJ1-5; D gene: TRBD1; CDR3 DNA: TGCGCCAGCAGCCGGGGACAGCCTTATCAGCCCCAGCATTTT; CDR3 protein: CASSRGQPYQPQHF
V gene: TRBV3-1/TRBV3-2; clone size: once; J gene: TRBJ1-3; D gene: .; CDR3 DNA: TGTGCCAGCAGCCCTCGTCGGGGCAGCGGGAGTTACTTCTCTGGAAACACCATATATTTT; CDR3 protein: CASSPRRGSGSYFSGNTIYF
V gene: TRBV19; clone size: .; J gene: TRBJ1-1; D gene: TRBD1; CDR3 DNA: TGTGCCAGTAGTATAGGGGACAGGGGAGCTTTCTTT; CDR3 protein: CASSIGDRGAFF
V gene: TRBV7-9; clone size: once; J gene: TRBJ1-4; D gene: .; CDR3 DNA: TGTGCCAGCAACACACCAGGGTGGGGAATGGAGAAACTGTTTTTT; CDR3 protein: CASNTPGWGMEKLFF
V gene: TRBV6-5; clone size: .; J gene: TRBJ1-5; D gene: .; CDR3 DNA: TGTGCCAGCAAGAGGATTTCCAAGGAGCCCCAGCATTTT; CDR3 protein: CASKRISKEPQHF
V gene: TRBV10-1; clone size: .; J gene: TRBJ1-1; D gene: .; CDR3 DNA: TGCGCCAGCAGTAGGTCCGGGGTCAACACTGAAGCTTTCTTT; CDR3 protein: CASSRSGVNTEAFF